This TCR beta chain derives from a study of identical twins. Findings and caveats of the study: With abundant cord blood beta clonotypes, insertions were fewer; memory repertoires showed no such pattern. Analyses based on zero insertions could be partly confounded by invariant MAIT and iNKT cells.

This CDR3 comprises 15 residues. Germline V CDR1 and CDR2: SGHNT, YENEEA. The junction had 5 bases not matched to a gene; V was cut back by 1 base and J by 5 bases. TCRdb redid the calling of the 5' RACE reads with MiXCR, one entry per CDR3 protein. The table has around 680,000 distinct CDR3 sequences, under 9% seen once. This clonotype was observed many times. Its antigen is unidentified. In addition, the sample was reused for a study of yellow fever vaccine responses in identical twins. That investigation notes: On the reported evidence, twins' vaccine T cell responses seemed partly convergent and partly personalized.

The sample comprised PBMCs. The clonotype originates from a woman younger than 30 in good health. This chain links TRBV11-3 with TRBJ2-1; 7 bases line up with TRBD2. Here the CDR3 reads CASSLGLAVDNEQFF. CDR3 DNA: TGTGCCAGCAGCTTAGGTCTAGCGGTTGACAATGAGCAGTTCTTC.